The 9 T cell receptor beta chains presented below share a single source sample, sequenced in a study of Graves' ophthalmopathy and Graves' hyperthyroidism. Investigators amplified TCR beta CDR3 regions from RNA transcripts. RT-PCR with HTBI primers came first, then second-round multiplex PCR. TCRdb re-called the multiplex PCR reads with MiXCR, one entry per CDR3 protein. The sample carries 450,000 or so distinct CDR3 sequences, approximately 15% recorded once. The specimen sequenced was blood. These receptors were collected from a woman in her twenties or thirties with Graves' ophthalmopathy.

This clonotype appeared many times. The chain employs TRBV7-2 and TRBJ1-1; D is undetermined. This CDR3 is 13 amino acids long. V lost 0 bases and J lost 10, with 12 bases in between. Per germline, CDR1 SGHTA and CDR2 FQGNSA. The CDR3, as DNA: TGTGCCAGCAGCTTAGCGAAGGCCGTCGGAGCTTTCTTT. The encoded protein is CASSLAKAVGAFF.

This clonotype was seen repeatedly, ten times or more. The V and J genes are TRBV4-1 and TRBJ1-1, with D possibly TRBD1 on 6 matching bases. This CDR3 has 16 residues. Between the trimmed V and J ends, which lost 0 bases and 6 bases, there was a span of 17 bases. CDR1 and CDR2 from the germline V gene are MGHRA and YSYEKL. CDR3 loop: CASSQDRKGPGAEAFF. In DNA, the CDR3 is TGCGCCAGCAGCCAAGATCGGAAGGGGCCAGGGGCTGAAGCTTTCTTT.

This rearrangement joins TRBV30 to TRBJ1-2; D not certain. In germline, CDR1 is GTSNPN, CDR2 SVGIG (reference sequence). Trimming left V 2 bases short and J 3 bases short, with 10 bases between. This CDR3 comprises 13 residues. The CDR3 DNA sequence: TGTGCCTGGAGTCTCGGATCTTACTATGGCTACACCTTC. Protein product: CAWSLGSYYGYTF.

This clonotype showed up many times. The V and J genes are TRBV10-3 and TRBJ2-2; tentatively, D is TRBD1 or TRBD2 (5 bases each). V was shortened by 8 bases and J by 3 bases, with 13 bases between the two germline ends. CDR3 size: 14 residues. The germline gives CDR1 ENHRY, CDR2 SYGVKD. The DNA for the CDR3 is TGTGCCATCGGGGGAAGGTCGGACACCGGGGAGCTGTTTTTT. As protein: CAIGGRSDTGELFF.

This clonotype was detected ten times or more. This chain connects TRBV7-8 to TRBJ1-2; possible D gene TRBD1, 5 bases. V shed 0 bases and J shed 3 bases, with 17 bases lying between them. This CDR3 has 17 residues. The germline V gene has CDR1 SGHVS and CDR2 FQNEAQ. The CDR3 loop reads CASSLAYGTGLDYGYTF. The CDR3 DNA sequence: TGTGCCAGCAGCTTAGCCTACGGGACGGGGTTGGACTATGGCTACACCTTC.

This clonotype was seen repeatedly, ten times or more. V is TRBV7-9 and J is TRBJ1-2, with 8 bases fitting TRBD1. The CDR3 has 14 amino acids. The J segment lost 4 bases and the V segment lost 5 bases, leaving 6 bases of the junction unmatched. From germline, CDR1 is SEHNR and CDR2 FQNEAQ (reference sequence). This chain's CDR3 is CASSITGGGYGYTF. The CDR3 DNA reads as TGTGCCAGCAGCATTACAGGGGGTGGCTATGGCTACACCTTC. Looking up the rest from reference TRBV7-9 and TRBJ1-2 gives the full variable domain: DTGVSQNPRHKITKRGQNVTFRCDPISEHNRLYWYRQTLGQGPEFLTYFQNEAQLEKSRLLSDRFSAERPKGSFSTLEIQRTEQGDSAMYLCASSITGGGYGYTFGSGTRLTVV.

This clonotype was detected ten times or more. The genes are TRBV4-1 and TRBJ2-2; no clear D gene. Germline-derived CDR1 and CDR2 are MGHRA and YSYEKL. The germline V and J ends were trimmed by 0 bases and 0 bases, with 8 bases remaining between them. The CDR3 loop spans 16 amino acids. Written as DNA, the CDR3 is TGCGCCAGCAGCCAAGAAGGTTGGGCGAACACCGGGGAGCTGTTTTTT. This translates into CASSQEGWANTGELFF.

V is TRBV5-1 and J is TRBJ2-5; D is unclear. Looked up from germline, CDR1 is SGHRS and CDR2 is YFSETQ. CDR3 length: 14 residues. V was trimmed by 2 bases and J by 5 bases, leaving 13 bases between them. The CDR3 region has the DNA TGCGCCAGCAGCTTCCGGTCCCTCTACGAGACCCAGTACTTC. Residues: CASSFRSLYETQYF.

The V call is TRBV6-5, the J call TRBJ1-1, with 7 bases matching TRBD1. CDR3 size: 14 residues. Looked up from germline, CDR1 is MNHEY and CDR2 is SVGAGI. V lost 0 bases and J lost 5; bases outside the gene matches: 3. CDR3 sequence (DNA): TGTGCCAGCAGTTACTCGAGGACAGGAACTGAAGCTTTCTTT. Its translation: CASSYSRTGTEAFF.